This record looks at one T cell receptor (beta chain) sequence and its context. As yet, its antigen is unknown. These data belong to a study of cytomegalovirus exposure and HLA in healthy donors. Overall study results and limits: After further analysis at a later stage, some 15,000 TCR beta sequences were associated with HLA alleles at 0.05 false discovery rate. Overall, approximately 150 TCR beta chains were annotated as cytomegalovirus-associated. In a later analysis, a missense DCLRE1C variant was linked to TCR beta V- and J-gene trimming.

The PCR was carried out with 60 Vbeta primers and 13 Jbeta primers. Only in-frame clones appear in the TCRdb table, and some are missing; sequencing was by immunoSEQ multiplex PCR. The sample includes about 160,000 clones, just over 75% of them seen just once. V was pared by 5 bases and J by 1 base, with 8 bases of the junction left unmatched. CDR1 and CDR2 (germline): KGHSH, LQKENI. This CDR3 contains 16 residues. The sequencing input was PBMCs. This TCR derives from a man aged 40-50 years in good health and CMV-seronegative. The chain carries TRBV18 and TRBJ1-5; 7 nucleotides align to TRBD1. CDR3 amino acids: CASSIQGSGSNQPQHF. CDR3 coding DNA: TGTGCCAGCTCAATACAGGGGAGTGGGAGCAATCAGCCCCAGCATTTT.